The 16 T cell receptor beta chains below all came from one sample that was sequenced in a study of OX40 agonist ivuxolimab in advanced cancers. Only in-frame clones appear in the TCRdb table, and some are missing; sequencing was by immunoSEQ multiplex PCR. The table includes roughly 32,000 clones, 84% detected once. The sequences come from CD4+ or CD8+ T cells sorted from blood, collected in a trial of the OX40 agonist ivuxolimab. Receptor source: an adult with an advanced solid tumor such as melanoma, head and neck, liver or kidney cancer.

The chain uses TRBV4-3 and TRBJ1-3; possible D gene TRBD1, 6 bases. Germline V gene sequence: CDR1 LGHNA, CDR2 YSLEER. Deletions cut 3 bases from V and 8 bases from J, with 20 bases between. CDR3 length: 16 amino acids. The CDR3 spells CASSQGSGHPGDTIYF. The CDR3 DNA follows: TGCGCCAGCAGCCAGGGGTCGGGACACCCTGGGGACACCATATATTTT.

Here the CDR3 reads CASSPDYPETQYF. In DNA form, the CDR3 reads TGTGCCAGCAGTCCGGACTACCCAGAGACCCAGTACTTC. V is TRBV27 and J is TRBJ2-5; possible D gene TRBD2, 6 bases. Trimming removed 5 bases from V and 4 bases from J, with 11 bases in between. This CDR3 has 13 residues. Germline V gives CDR1 MNHEY, CDR2 SMNVEV (reference sequence).

The CDR3 DNA sequence: TGTGCCAGCAGCCCGGGACAGTCTTTCTACGAGCAGTACTTC. It is translated as CASSPGQSFYEQYF. The chain couples TRBV7-9 to TRBJ2-7, with 7 bases identical to TRBD1. The CDR3 is 14 residues long. From germline, CDR1 is SEHNR and CDR2 FQNEAQ (reference sequence). V lost 5 bases and J lost 3; bases outside the gene matches: 7.

This clone was seen a single time. This rearrangement joins TRBV19 to TRBJ2-5; 10 nucleotides match TRBD1. This CDR3 has 18 amino acids. Germline loops: CDR1 LNHDA, CDR2 SQIVND (reference sequence). Losses at the gene ends were 0 bases for V and 5 bases for J; bases not matched to a gene: 12. The DNA of the CDR3 is TGTGCCAGTAGTATAGATACGGACAGGGGGATCCAATTGGAGACCCAGTACTTC. The encoded protein is CASSIDTDRGIQLETQYF.

This sequence joins TRBV7-9 and TRBJ2-5; D is possibly TRBD1 or TRBD2 (5 bases each). Germline CDR1 SEHNR, CDR2 FQNEAQ (reference sequence). Deletions cut 1 base from V and 3 bases from J, with 18 bases between. The CDR3 is 17 amino acids. CDR3 coding DNA: TGTGCCAGCAGCTTAGTCGGGGACGGCCTGGGGAAAGAGACCCAGTACTTC. Protein sequence: CASSLVGDGLGKETQYF. Variable domain in full (rest from reference TRBV7-9 and TRBJ2-5): DTGVSQNPRHKITKRGQNVTFRCDPISEHNRLYWYRQTLGQGPEFLTYFQNEAQLEKSRLLSDRFSAERPKGSFSTLEIQRTEQGDSAMYLCASSLVGDGLGKETQYFGPGTRLLVL.

V gene TRBV6-1 combines with J gene TRBJ2-1, with 7 bases aligning to TRBD2. The CDR3 extends over 14 amino acids. Unmatched junction bases numbered 10, after V lost 6 bases and J lost 8 bases. The V gene's germline CDR1 is MNHNS and CDR2 SASEGT. CDR3 sequence: CASSRWGRAYEQFF. Here the CDR3 DNA reads TGTGCCAGCAGCCGATGGGGGAGGGCCTATGAGCAGTTCTTC.

The chain links TRBV6-5 to TRBJ2-2; tentative D call: TRBD2 (5 bases). The CDR3 contains 15 residues. V lost 6 bases, J lost 9 bases, and 20 bases lay in between. Germline CDR1 MNHEY, CDR2 SVGAGI. The CDR3 sequence: CASSPSRGLSWELFF. The CDR3 DNA reads TGTGCCAGCAGCCCAAGCCGGGGTTTAAGTTGGGAGCTGTTTTTT.

V and J are TRBV5-1 and TRBJ2-3, with 14 bases identical to TRBD2. J was trimmed by 3 bases and V by 3 bases; bases with no gene match: 6. Germline V gene data show CDR1 as SGHRS and CDR2 as YFSETQ. The CDR3 is 17 residues long. CDR3: CASSSYGTSGRTDTQYF. The CDR3 DNA is TGCGCCAGCAGCTCTTACGGGACTAGCGGGAGAACAGATACGCAGTATTTT.

The CDR3: CATLRGGTNYGYTF. CDR3 DNA sequence: TGTGCCACCTTACGTGGGGGAACTAACTATGGCTACACCTTC. The chain recombines TRBV19 with TRBJ1-2, with a possible D match to TRBD1 (5 bases). V was trimmed by 10 bases and J by 0 bases, leaving 15 bases between them. This CDR3 has 14 residues. The germline V gene encodes CDR1 LNHDA and CDR2 SQIVND (reference sequence).

V usage is TRBV27 and J usage is TRBJ2-7; unclear D gene. The CDR3 consists of 13 residues. Between the trimmed V and J ends, which lost 0 bases and 3 bases, there was a span of 6 bases. Looked up from germline, CDR1 is MNHEY and CDR2 is SMNVEV (reference sequence). The CDR3 loop is CASSLSVSYEQYF. The CDR3 nucleotides read TGTGCCAGCAGTTTATCGGTCAGCTACGAGCAGTACTTC.

J is TRBJ2-7 and V is TRBV9; D remains unclear. This CDR3 region has 14 residues. The V end was cut by 0 bases, the J end by 0 bases, with 7 bases between. Germline lookup yields CDR1 SGDLS and CDR2 YYNGEE. In DNA form, the CDR3 reads TGTGCCAGCAGCGTAGGGACGGTCTCCTACGAGCAGTACTTC. Residues: CASSVGTVSYEQYF.

This clone has a handful of counts. V usage is TRBV6-5 and J usage is TRBJ2-7; D tentatively reads TRBD1 or TRBD2 (5 bases each). CDR1 MNHEY and CDR2 SVGAGI come from the germline V gene. V was clipped by 4 bases and J by 6 bases, with 16 bases between them. This CDR3 is 14 amino acids long. In DNA form, the CDR3 reads TGTGCCAGCAGTTCGACTGGGCCAGGGAGCGAGCAGTACTTC. This codes for CASSSTGPGSEQYF.

The CDR3 loop is CSAEGSSQWGNEQFF. For the CDR3, the DNA is TGCAGCGCCGAAGGGAGCTCGCAATGGGGCAATGAGCAGTTCTTC. The gene calls are TRBV29-1 and TRBJ2-1, with D possibly matching TRBD2 (5 bases). The ends were cut back, 7 bases at V and 6 bases at J, with 22 bases in the middle. The germline CDR1 and CDR2 sequences are SQVTM and ANQGSEA. The length of the CDR3 is 15 residues.

The chain carries TRBV23-1 and TRBJ2-6; D is uncertain. TRBV23-1 is identified as an open reading frame with a role that is uncertain. Trimming cost V 5 bases and J 5 bases, with 22 bases left between them. This CDR3 contains 18 residues. CDR3 sequence reads: CASSVTNTQQSRANVLTF. The CDR3 DNA reads TGCGCCAGCAGTGTCACCAATACGCAACAAAGTCGGGCCAACGTCCTGACTTTC.

The V gene is TRBV11-3, the J gene TRBJ2-1, with TRBD1 matching over 9 bases. With 1 base clipped from V and 8 bases from J, the junction kept 6 bases outside the gene matches. Germline V lookup: CDR1 SGHNT, CDR2 YENEEA. This CDR3 has 15 amino acids. CDR3 region: CASSLGDRVTDEQFF. DNA of the CDR3: TGTGCCAGCAGCTTAGGGGACAGGGTTACAGATGAGCAGTTCTTC.

V gene TRBV27 combines with J gene TRBJ2-7, with 9 positions matching TRBD2. V shed 7 bases and J 7 bases; nucleotides not matched to a gene: 5. Germline lookup yields CDR1 MNHEY and CDR2 SMNVEV (reference sequence). The CDR3 sequence is 12 residues long. CDR3 sequence (DNA): TGTGCCAGCAAAGGACTAGCGAGGGAGCAGTACTTC. Protein: CASKGLAREQYF.